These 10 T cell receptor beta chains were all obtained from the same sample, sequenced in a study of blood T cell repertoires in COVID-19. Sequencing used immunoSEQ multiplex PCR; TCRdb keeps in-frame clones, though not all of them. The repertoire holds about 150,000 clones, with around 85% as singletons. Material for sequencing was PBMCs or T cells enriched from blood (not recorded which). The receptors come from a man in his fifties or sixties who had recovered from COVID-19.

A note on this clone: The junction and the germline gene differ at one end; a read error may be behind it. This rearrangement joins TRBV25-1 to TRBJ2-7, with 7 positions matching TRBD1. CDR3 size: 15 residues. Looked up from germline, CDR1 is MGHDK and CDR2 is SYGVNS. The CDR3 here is CVSSEYGRGYDEQYF. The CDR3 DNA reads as TGTGTCAGCAGTGAATACGGCAGGGGGTATGACGAGCAGTACTTC.

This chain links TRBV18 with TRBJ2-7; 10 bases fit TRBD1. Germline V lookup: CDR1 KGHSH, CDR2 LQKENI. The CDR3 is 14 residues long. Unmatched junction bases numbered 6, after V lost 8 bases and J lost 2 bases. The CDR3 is CASTRQGAPYEQYF. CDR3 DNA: TGTGCCAGCACACGACAGGGGGCTCCCTACGAGCAGTACTTC.

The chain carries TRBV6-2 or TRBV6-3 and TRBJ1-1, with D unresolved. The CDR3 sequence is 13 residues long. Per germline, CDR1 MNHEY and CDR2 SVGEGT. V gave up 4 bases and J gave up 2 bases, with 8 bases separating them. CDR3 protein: CASSSLFNTEAFF. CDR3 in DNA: TGTGCCAGCAGTTCCTTATTTAACACTGAAGCTTTCTTT.

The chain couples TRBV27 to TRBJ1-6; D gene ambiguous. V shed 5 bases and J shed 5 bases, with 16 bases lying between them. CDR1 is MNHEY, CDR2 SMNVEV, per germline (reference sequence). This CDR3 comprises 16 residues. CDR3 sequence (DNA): TGTGCCAGCAGTGGACGTGAGGGCCCTGATAATTCACCCCTCCACTTT. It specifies CASSGREGPDNSPLHF.

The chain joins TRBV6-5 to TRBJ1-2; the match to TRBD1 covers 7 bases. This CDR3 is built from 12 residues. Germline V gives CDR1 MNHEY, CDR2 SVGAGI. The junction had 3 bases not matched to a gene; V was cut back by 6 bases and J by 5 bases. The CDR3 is CASRGQLYGYTF. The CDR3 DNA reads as TGTGCCAGCAGGGGACAGCTTTATGGCTACACCTTC.

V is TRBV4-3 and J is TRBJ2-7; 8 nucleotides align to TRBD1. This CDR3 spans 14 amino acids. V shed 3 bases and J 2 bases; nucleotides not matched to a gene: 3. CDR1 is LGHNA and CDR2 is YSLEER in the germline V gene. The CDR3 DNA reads TGCGCCAGCAGCCATGGACAGGGCGCCTACGAGCAGTACTTC. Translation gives CASSHGQGAYEQYF.

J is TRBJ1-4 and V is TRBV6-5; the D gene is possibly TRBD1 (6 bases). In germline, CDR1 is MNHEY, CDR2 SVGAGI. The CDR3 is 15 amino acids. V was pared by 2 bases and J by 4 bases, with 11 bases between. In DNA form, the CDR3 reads TGTGCCAGCAGTTACCGGGGGGCGGGTAATGAAAAACTGTTTTTT. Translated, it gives CASSYRGAGNEKLFF.

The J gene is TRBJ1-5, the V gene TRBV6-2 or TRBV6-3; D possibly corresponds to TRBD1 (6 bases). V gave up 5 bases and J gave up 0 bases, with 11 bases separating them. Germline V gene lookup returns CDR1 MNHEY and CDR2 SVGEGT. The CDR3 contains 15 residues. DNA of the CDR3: TGTGCCAGCAGTCGGGACACGAATAGCAATCAGCCCCAGCATTTT. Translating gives CASSRDTNSNQPQHF.

In nucleotides, the CDR3 is TGTGCCAGCAGCAGCGGACAGACCCTTAGCAATCAGCCCCAGCATTTT. This sequence encodes CASSSGQTLSNQPQHF. This chain uses TRBV7-4 with TRBJ1-5; TRBD1 might be the D (6 bases). CDR1 and CDR2 (germline): SGHVT, SQSDAQ. The CDR3 has 16 amino acids. Deletions cut 5 bases from V and 0 bases from J, with 14 bases between.

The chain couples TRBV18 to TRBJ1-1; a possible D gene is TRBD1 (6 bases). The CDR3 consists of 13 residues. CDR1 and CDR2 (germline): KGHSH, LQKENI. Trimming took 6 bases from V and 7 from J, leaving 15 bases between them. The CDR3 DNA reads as TGTGCCAGCTCCCCGACAGGCCCGGGTGAAGCTTTCTTT. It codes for CASSPTGPGEAFF.